One and the same sample provided the 18 T cell receptor beta chains below, sequenced in a study of blood T cell repertoires in COVID-19. TCRdb's copy holds only in-frame clones and misses some; the assay was immunoSEQ multiplex PCR. The sample includes about 91,000 clones, approximately 90% seen only once; the top ten take around 4.7%. The sequenced sample was peripheral blood. The receptors come from a woman of 80 years or more with active COVID-19.

The rearrangement uses TRBV6-5 and TRBJ2-1; 12 bases fit TRBD2. V trimming: 0 bases; J trimming: 7 bases; junction bases outside the gene matches: 4. Germline CDR1 and CDR2: MNHEY and SVGAGI. CDR3 length: 16 residues. CDR3 region: CASSYSPGTSGNEQFF. For the CDR3, the DNA is TGTGCCAGCAGTTACTCTCCGGGGACTAGCGGGAATGAGCAGTTCTTC.

This chain uses TRBV6-5 with TRBJ2-6; the D is unclear. Trimming cost V 5 bases and J 3 bases, with 11 bases left between them. Germline V gene lookup returns CDR1 MNHEY and CDR2 SVGAGI. The CDR3 has 15 residues. CDR3 bases: TGTGCCAGCAGTACATCCTCGGGTGGGGCCAACGTCCTGACTTTC. Encoded protein: CASSTSSGGANVLTF.

The chain couples TRBV19 to TRBJ1-3, with D uncertain. The germline V gene encodes CDR1 LNHDA and CDR2 SQIVND (reference sequence). Between the trimmed V and J ends, which lost 6 bases and 4 bases, there was a span of 10 bases. This CDR3 comprises 13 residues. CDR3 sequence: CASRRESGNTIYF. In nucleotides, the CDR3 is TGTGCCAGTAGGAGGGAATCCGGAAACACCATATATTTT.

The count of this clone is one. V usage is TRBV7-2 and J usage is TRBJ2-1; weak D call: TRBD2 (6 bases). The V gene lost 1 base and the J gene lost 9 bases, with 13 bases spanning the gap. Germline CDR1 reads SGHTA; CDR2 reads FQGNSA. The CDR3 extends over 14 amino acids. CDR3 bases: TGTGCCAGCAGCTTAGACGGAGGGCTGGTTGAGCAGTTCTTC. This encodes CASSLDGGLVEQFF. The whole variable domain, remainder taken from reference TRBV7-2 and TRBJ2-1, is GAGVSQSPSNKVTEKGKDVELRCDPISGHTALYWYRQSLGQGLEFLIYFQGNSAPDKSGLPSDRFSAERTGGSVSTLTIQRTQQEDSAVYLCASSLDGGLVEQFFGPGTRLTVL.

The genes are TRBV20-1 and TRBJ1-5; tentative D call: TRBD1 (5 bases). The germline V gene has CDR1 DFQATT and CDR2 SNEGSKA (reference sequence). The CDR3 loop spans 14 amino acids. V lost 3 bases and J lost 1, with 10 bases in between. The CDR3 here is CSASWTPSNQPQHF. DNA of the CDR3: TGCAGTGCTAGTTGGACACCGAGCAATCAGCCCCAGCATTTT.

The chain links TRBV29-1 to TRBJ2-5; TRBD1 aligns across 11 bases. V gave up 8 bases and J gave up 5 bases; unmatched junction bases: 10. The germline V gene has CDR1 SQVTM and CDR2 ANQGSEA. The CDR3 contains 14 residues. The DNA of the CDR3 is TGCAGCTCACGGACAGGGGGCTCTGGGGAGACCCAGTACTTC. Amino acids: CSSRTGGSGETQYF.

CDR3 sequence reads: CASSLAGGPSGEQFF. CDR3 in DNA: TGTGCCAGCAGCCTAGCGGGAGGGCCCTCGGGTGAGCAGTTCTTC. The chain links TRBV28 to TRBJ2-1; 12 nucleotides agree with TRBD2. The germline gives CDR1 MDHEN, CDR2 SYDVKM. The V and J ends lost 6 bases and 9 bases, in that order; junction bases with no gene match: 9. CDR3 size: 15 residues.

The V call is TRBV9, the J call TRBJ2-6; 8 bases fit TRBD1. Germline lookup yields CDR1 SGDLS and CDR2 YYNGEE. V shed 3 bases, J shed 3 bases, and the junction held 8 bases outside the gene matches. The CDR3 is made up of 17 amino acids. This CDR3 reads CASSATDRVYGANVLTF. The DNA of the CDR3 is TGTGCCAGCAGCGCTACGGACAGGGTGTATGGGGCCAACGTCCTGACTTTC.

The CDR3 DNA follows: TGCGCCAGCAGCTTGGCCTACGGCGGGAGAGGGACCGGGGAGCTGTTTTTT. It translates to CASSLAYGGRGTGELFF. The chain links TRBV5-1 to TRBJ2-2; 7 bases are shared with TRBD2. The CDR3 length is 17 residues. Germline-derived CDR1 and CDR2 are SGHRS and YFSETQ. The trim removed 0 bases at V and 5 bases at J, leaving 10 bases unmatched.

This chain joins TRBV5-1 and TRBJ2-3, with 7 bases matching TRBD2. The germline gives CDR1 SGHRS, CDR2 YFSETQ. This CDR3 is 15 amino acids long. After removal of 3 bases from V and 2 bases from J, the junction contained 6 bases not matched to a gene. The CDR3 sequence is CASSSASGNTDTQYF. CDR3 bases: TGCGCCAGCAGCTCGGCTAGCGGAAACACAGATACGCAGTATTTT.

This chain connects TRBV19 to TRBJ2-5, with D uncertain. This CDR3 spans 16 amino acids. V lost 4 bases to trimming and J lost 2 bases, with 17 bases between them. Germline V CDR1 and CDR2: LNHDA, SQIVND (reference sequence). CDR3 sequence: CASSTSMAAAQETQYF. Written as DNA, the CDR3 is TGTGCCAGTAGTACCTCGATGGCGGCAGCTCAAGAGACCCAGTACTTC.

The genes are TRBV30 and TRBJ2-7; 7 bases match TRBD1. CDR1 is GTSNPN and CDR2 is SVGIG in the germline V gene (reference sequence). This CDR3 spans 15 amino acids. Trimming cost V 0 bases and J 2 bases; bases outside gene matches: 7. CDR3 region: CAWSVMMQGAYEQYF. CDR3 DNA sequence: TGTGCCTGGAGTGTCATGATGCAGGGGGCCTACGAGCAGTACTTC.

In its sample, this clone was seen once. The CDR3 DNA reads TGTGCCAGCAGCCCCTGGGGTAGCGGGTCCTACGAGCAGTACTTC. This gives the protein CASSPWGSGSYEQYF. V gene TRBV7-2 combines with J gene TRBJ2-7, with 7 bases matching TRBD2. This CDR3 is built from 15 residues. The V gene end was trimmed by 5 bases and the J gene end by 1 base; junction bases not matched to a gene: 8. The V gene's germline CDR1 is SGHTA and CDR2 FQGNSA.

This chain joins TRBV5-5 and TRBJ2-7; the D gene is possibly TRBD1 (5 bases). With 4 bases removed from V and 7 bases from J, the gap between germline ends came to 15 bases. CDR3 size: 13 residues. Germline CDR1 is SGHKS and CDR2 is YYEKEE (reference sequence). CDR3 sequence reads: CASSRTPIWEQYF. In nucleotides, the CDR3 is TGTGCCAGCAGCAGGACACCGATATGGGAGCAGTACTTC.

The chain joins TRBV7-9 to TRBJ2-7; 11 bases line up with TRBD2. This CDR3 is built from 15 residues. The germline V gene encodes CDR1 SEHNR and CDR2 FQNEAQ (reference sequence). The junction had 11 bases not matched to a gene; V was cut back by 6 bases and J by 7 bases. This CDR3 is CASSYLSGRAGEQYF. CDR3 DNA: TGTGCCAGCAGTTATCTTAGCGGGAGGGCCGGGGAGCAGTACTTC.

This chain uses TRBV29-1 with TRBJ2-3; 12 bases fit TRBD2. Germline V lookup: CDR1 SQVTM, CDR2 ANQGSEA. This CDR3 has 14 residues. The CDR3 reads CTSSGRAGTDTQYF. DNA of the CDR3: TGCACCTCTAGCGGGAGGGCCGGCACAGATACGCAGTATTTT.

The chain joins TRBV27 to TRBJ2-3; 7 nucleotides align to TRBD2. Looked up from germline, CDR1 is MNHEY and CDR2 is SMNVEV (reference sequence). The J segment lost 8 bases and the V segment lost 5 bases, leaving 7 bases of the junction unmatched. The CDR3 extends over 13 amino acids. The CDR3 loop reads CASSTPKRGTQYF. The CDR3 nucleotides are TGTGCCAGCAGTACCCCTAAGCGGGGTACGCAGTATTTT.

The chain links TRBV5-4 to TRBJ2-7; 7 bases line up with TRBD1. CDR3 size: 14 residues. The ends lost 3 bases at V and 2 bases at J; junction bases unmatched: 5. CDR1 is SGHNT and CDR2 is YYREEE in the germline V gene (reference sequence). The CDR3 sequence: CASSSRDSPYEQYF. The CDR3 bases are TGTGCCAGCAGCTCCCGGGACAGTCCCTACGAGCAGTACTTC.